This TCR beta chain is from a study of blood T cells in healthy people across ages. The study's findings and limits: Significant beta diversity loss was already apparent by age 40, declining roughly linearly.

In the case of this clonotype: As yet, its antigen is unknown.

V shed 7 bases and J 2 bases; nucleotides not matched to a gene: 2. The CDR3 has 12 amino acids. Germline CDR1 reads MNHNS; CDR2 reads SASEGT. Through a sample-barcoded 5' primer and a J-beta primer mix, a second PCR was run for about 6 to 11 cycles. TCRdb fed the 5' RACE reads into MiXCR, producing one record per CDR3 protein. The sample yields over a million distinct CDR3 sequences, 45% seen once. The sequence came from a woman aged 60-75 years in good health. The chain joins TRBV6-1 to TRBJ2-7; 7 nucleotides line up with TRBD1. The sample comprised blood. CDR3 residues: CASTQGAYEQYF. For the CDR3, the DNA is TGTGCCAGCACTCAGGGGGCCTACGAGCAGTACTTC.